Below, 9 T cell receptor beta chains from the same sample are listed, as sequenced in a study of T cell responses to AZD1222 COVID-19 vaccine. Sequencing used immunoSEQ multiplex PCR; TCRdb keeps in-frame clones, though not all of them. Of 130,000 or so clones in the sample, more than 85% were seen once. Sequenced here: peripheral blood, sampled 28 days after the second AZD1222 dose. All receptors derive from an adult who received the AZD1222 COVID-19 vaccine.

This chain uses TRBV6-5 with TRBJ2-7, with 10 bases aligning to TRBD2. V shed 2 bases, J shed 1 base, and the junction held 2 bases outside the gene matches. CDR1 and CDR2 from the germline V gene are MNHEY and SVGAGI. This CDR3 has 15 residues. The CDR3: CASSYIAGGSYEQYF. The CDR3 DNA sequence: TGTGCCAGCAGTTACATAGCGGGGGGATCCTACGAGCAGTACTTC.

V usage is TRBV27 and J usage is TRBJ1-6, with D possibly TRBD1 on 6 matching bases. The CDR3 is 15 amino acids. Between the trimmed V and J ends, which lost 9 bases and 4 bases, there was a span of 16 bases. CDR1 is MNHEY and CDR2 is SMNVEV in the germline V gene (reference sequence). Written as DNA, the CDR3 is TGTGCCAGTTCAACAGGGCCTGGGTATAATTCACCCCTCCACTTT. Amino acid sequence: CASSTGPGYNSPLHF.

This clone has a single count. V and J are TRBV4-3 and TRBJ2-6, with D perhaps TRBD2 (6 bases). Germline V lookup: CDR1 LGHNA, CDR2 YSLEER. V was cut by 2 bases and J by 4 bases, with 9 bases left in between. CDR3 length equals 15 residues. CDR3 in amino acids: CASSQRGDGANVLTF. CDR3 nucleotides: TGCGCCAGCAGCCAACGCGGGGACGGGGCCAACGTCCTGACTTTC.

The CDR3 DNA is TGTGCCAGCAGCCCCACGGTCAGGGGCGAGGAGCTGTTTTTT. Translating it yields CASSPTVRGEELFF. The rearrangement joins TRBV3-1 (or the pseudogene TRBV3-2) to TRBJ2-2; tentatively, D is TRBD1 (6 bases). The germline CDR1 and CDR2 sequences are LGHDT and YNNKEL (reference sequence). CDR3 length: 14 amino acids. Trimming took 4 bases from V and 10 from J, leaving 16 bases between them.

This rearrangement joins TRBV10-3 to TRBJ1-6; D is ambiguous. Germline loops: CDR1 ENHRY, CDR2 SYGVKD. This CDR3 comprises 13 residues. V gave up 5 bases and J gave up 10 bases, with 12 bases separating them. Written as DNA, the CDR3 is TGTGCCATCAGTCCCGAGAGGGAGTCACCCCTCCACTTT. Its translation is CAISPERESPLHF.

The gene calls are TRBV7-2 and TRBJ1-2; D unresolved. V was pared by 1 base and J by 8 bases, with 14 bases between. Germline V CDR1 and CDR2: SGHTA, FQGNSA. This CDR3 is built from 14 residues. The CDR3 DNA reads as TGTGCCAGCAGCTTAGGGCAGGCCTTGTACGGCTACACCTTC. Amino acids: CASSLGQALYGYTF. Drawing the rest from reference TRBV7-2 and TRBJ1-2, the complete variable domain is GAGVSQSPSNKVTEKGKDVELRCDPISGHTALYWYRQSLGQGLEFLIYFQGNSAPDKSGLPSDRFSAERTGGSVSTLTIQRTQQEDSAVYLCASSLGQALYGYTFGSGTRLTVV.

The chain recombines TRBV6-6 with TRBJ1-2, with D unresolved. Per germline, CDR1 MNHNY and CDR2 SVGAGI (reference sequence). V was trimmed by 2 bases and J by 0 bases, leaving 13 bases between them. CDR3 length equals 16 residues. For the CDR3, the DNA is TGTGCCAGCAGTTACGAGGCAGTCCGTGCTAACTATGGCTACACCTTC. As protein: CASSYEAVRANYGYTF.

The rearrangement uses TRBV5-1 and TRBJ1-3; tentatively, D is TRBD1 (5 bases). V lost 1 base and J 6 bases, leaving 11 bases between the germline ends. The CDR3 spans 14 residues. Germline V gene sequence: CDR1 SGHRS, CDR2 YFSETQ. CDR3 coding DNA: TGCGCCAGCAGCTTGTATGGTGGGGCAAACACCATATATTTT. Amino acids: CASSLYGGANTIYF.

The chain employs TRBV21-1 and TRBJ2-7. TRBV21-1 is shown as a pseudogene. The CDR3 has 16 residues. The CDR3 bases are TGTGCCAGCAGCACCACCCGGACCGGGCCCCACTACGAGCAGTACTTC. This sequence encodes CASSTTRTGPHYEQYF.